Listed below are T cell receptor beta chains from one sample, sequenced in a study of Ad26.COV2.S vaccination and SARS-CoV-2 variants. TCRdb's table, derived via immunoSEQ multiplex PCR, lists solely in-frame clones and lacks some. This sample yields approximately 340,000 clones, of which about 85% are seen a single time; 2.5% to 3.5% belongs to the top ten. The source was peripheral blood, collected in a trial of Ad26.COV2.S vaccine versus placebo. These receptors all come from a person between 18 and 65 years old who received the Ad26.COV2.S COVID-19 vaccine or a placebo. Each CDR3 is given without its conserved first and last residue. Each record gives: V gene, J gene, CDR3 protein.

v_gene: TRBV19
j_gene: TRBJ1-2
CDR3aa: ASSPLAGDGGYT

v_gene: TRBV6-4
j_gene: TRBJ2-5
CDR3aa: ASSVLAGDIETQY

v_gene: TRBV11-2
j_gene: TRBJ2-7
CDR3aa: ASSLEPGTGYEQY

v_gene: TRBV30
j_gene: TRBJ2-3
CDR3aa: AWTPAGDTQY

v_gene: TRBV5-4
j_gene: TRBJ2-5
CDR3aa: ASSLLSGQGQETQY

v_gene: TRBV19
j_gene: TRBJ1-5
CDR3aa: ASSIVAYQPQH

v_gene: TRBV7-9
j_gene: TRBJ2-7
CDR3aa: ASSLAGGLAGPYEQY

v_gene: TRBV25-1
j_gene: TRBJ1-1
CDR3aa: ASGNRDTEAF

v_gene: TRBV15
j_gene: TRBJ2-1
CDR3aa: ATSRAFEREDSYNEQF

v_gene: TRBV25-1
j_gene: TRBJ1-6
CDR3aa: ASSEHGQGWDSPLH

v_gene: TRBV4-3
j_gene: TRBJ2-7
CDR3aa: ASSQDISYEQY

v_gene: TRBV15
j_gene: TRBJ2-1
CDR3aa: ATSRGGQSNQGWGGSYNEQF

v_gene: TRBV5-1
j_gene: TRBJ2-1
CDR3aa: ASSLAQGANNEQF

v_gene: TRBV18
j_gene: TRBJ2-7
CDR3aa: ASSPDSGEQY

v_gene: TRBV5-1
j_gene: TRBJ1-4
CDR3aa: ASSFGQATNEKLF

v_gene: TRBV30
j_gene: TRBJ1-1
CDR3aa: AWSVNTLNTEAF

v_gene: TRBV10-3
j_gene: TRBJ2-7
CDR3aa: AIGHGGGEQY

v_gene: TRBV6-1
j_gene: TRBJ2-2
CDR3aa: ASIEQGTGELF

v_gene: TRBV7-2
j_gene: TRBJ1-1
CDR3aa: ASSLGLGTTEAF

v_gene: TRBV7-6
j_gene: TRBJ2-2
CDR3aa: ASSAARGQNTGELF

v_gene: TRBV5-1
j_gene: TRBJ2-1
CDR3aa: ASSLRTHEQF

v_gene: TRBV29-1
j_gene: TRBJ2-1
CDR3aa: SVAGLAGGYNEQF

v_gene: TRBV10-3
j_gene: TRBJ2-3
CDR3aa: ATNLREGGTDTQY

v_gene: TRBV6-5
j_gene: TRBJ1-1
CDR3aa: ASRDRVNTEAF

v_gene: TRBV7-9
j_gene: TRBJ2-1
CDR3aa: ASSLITGAEQF

v_gene: TRBV6-5
j_gene: TRBJ1-3
CDR3aa: ASRPPGSGNTIY

v_gene: TRBV7-9
j_gene: TRBJ2-7
CDR3aa: ASSRTGQGKTEQY

v_gene: TRBV3-1/TRBV3-2
j_gene: TRBJ1-2
CDR3aa: ASRSESWGYT

v_gene: TRBV5-8
j_gene: TRBJ1-5
CDR3aa: ASSLVSGVSNQPQH

v_gene: TRBV20-1
j_gene: TRBJ1-6
CDR3aa: SASSGLHSPLH

v_gene: TRBV9
j_gene: TRBJ2-5
CDR3aa: ASSSEGLAETQY

v_gene: TRBV18
j_gene: TRBJ1-1
CDR3aa: ASSPPGKGDTEAF

v_gene: TRBV10-3
j_gene: TRBJ2-5
CDR3aa: AISREGSGGRETQY

v_gene: TRBV28
j_gene: TRBJ2-7
CDR3aa: ASTHGRDQVEQY

v_gene: TRBV5-1
j_gene: TRBJ1-4
CDR3aa: ASSAGRTRTTNEKLF

v_gene: TRBV11-3
j_gene: TRBJ2-5
CDR3aa: ASSFARDETQY

v_gene: TRBV28
j_gene: TRBJ2-2
CDR3aa: ASILTGGPGTGELF

v_gene: TRBV6-1
j_gene: TRBJ1-2
CDR3aa: ASSDDRGYGYT

v_gene: TRBV18
j_gene: TRBJ2-7
CDR3aa: ASSPKPFLADRYEQY

v_gene: TRBV10-1
j_gene: TRBJ2-2
CDR3aa: ASSEGRWGELF

v_gene: TRBV19
j_gene: TRBJ2-1
CDR3aa: ASSNRGPYNEQF

v_gene: TRBV30
j_gene: TRBJ2-5
CDR3aa: AWSAQETQY

v_gene: TRBV10-3
j_gene: TRBJ1-1
CDR3aa: AIRNGDSSYTEAF

v_gene: TRBV15
j_gene: TRBJ2-3
CDR3aa: ATSRASGASTDTQY

v_gene: TRBV5-6
j_gene: TRBJ1-6
CDR3aa: ASSLTGAAGSPLH